This paragraph covers one TCR beta chain sequence. The source of the sample is a study of blood T cell repertoires in COVID-19. Study background: The study drew acute and convalescent COVID-19 samples from the United States, Italy and Spain. Sources were T cells, B-cell-depleted T cells, or PBMCs; the material itself was cDNA or gDNA.

In germline, CDR1 is LNHDA, CDR2 SQIVND (reference sequence). Trimming removed 3 bases from V and 0 bases from J, with 14 bases in between. CDR3 length: 16 amino acids. As handled by the study authors: Nucleated cell counts were estimated from reference gene primer amplification. Sequencing was performed with immunoSEQ multiplex PCR; in TCRdb, only in-frame clones are kept and a portion is missing. V, J and clone size were drawn from that table, and D and trimming were deduced from the DNA. The table lists some 260,000 clones, roughly 88% of them singletons. Input material: peripheral blood. The J gene is TRBJ1-1, the V gene TRBV19; perhaps TRBD1 as D (5 bases). The receptor was isolated from a man older than 75 with acute or convalescent COVID-19. CDR3 loop: CASSMDTSRLNTEAFF. The CDR3 DNA reads TGTGCCAGTAGTATGGACACAAGCCGCTTGAACACTGAAGCTTTCTTT.